This T cell receptor (beta chain) was identified during a study of T cell responses to AZD1222 COVID-19 vaccine. The V and J ends lost 5 bases and 6 bases respectively, with 14 bases between them. The CDR3 spans 13 residues. The germline V gene has CDR1 SEHNR and CDR2 FQNEAQ (reference sequence). Study-wide results and caveats: A mostly white British donor set with more females was recruited, and clonal diversity was possibly underestimated.

Method: immunoSEQ multiplex PCR; TCRdb's copy keeps in-frame clones and lacks some. The sample records more than 95,000 clones, 88% being singletons. A remark on this clone: As yet, its antigen is unknown.

The V gene is TRBV7-9, the J gene TRBJ2-7, with D possibly matching TRBD1 (5 bases). Sample: peripheral blood, taken on day 0 of AZD1222 vaccination. The clonotype originates from an adult in good health. In DNA form, the CDR3 reads TGTGCCAGCAGCCACTACAGGAGTCCCGAGCAGTACTTC. Its protein is CASSHYRSPEQYF.